This T cell receptor (beta chain) was profiled in a study of T cell clones after liver transplantation (dated by TCRdb to the late 2010s). The study in broad terms: The samples were obtained from ITN030ST, a randomized trial that attempted immunosuppression withdrawal within 2 years after liver transplantation. A cohort of 8 liver transplant recipients was studied, of whom 3 were classified as tolerant and 5 as non-tolerant. Blood samples were collected pre-transplant, pre-randomization before withdrawal, and post-randomization after either complete withdrawal or failed withdrawal. Tolerance was defined as complete immunosuppression withdrawal for at least one year with no rise in liver enzymes beyond twice the upper limit of normal. As an antigen-independent comparator for donor-reactive sequences, third party-reactive TCRbeta sequences were also identified from pre-transplant MLRs. After a pre-transplant mixed lymphocyte reaction, TCRbeta sequencing was used to pinpoint donor-reactive T cell clones, which were subsequently tracked in post-transplant blood. Of the eight recipients, three were HCV-positive, while the remaining recipients had been transplanted for non-autoimmune, non-viral indications. Subjects received no induction therapy and standard immunosuppression until randomization at 12-24 months post-transplant.

The sample's time point, from its label and the paper: pre-transplant. Unstimulated PBMCs, after thawing, were stained for CD3, CD4 and CD8 and then FACS-sorted into CD3+CD4+ and CD3+CD8+ populations. All 8 studied subjects were randomized to withdrawal of immunosuppression. Genomic DNA was isolated with the Qiagen DNeasy Blood and Tissue Kit. Frozen genomic DNA underwent high-throughput TCRbeta CDR3 sequencing by immunoSEQ, including PCR amplification, mapping, bias correction and internal controls. Regarding the original processing steps: Productive rearrangements were kept, and unique TCRbeta sequences were defined by CDR3 nucleotide sequence plus V and J gene. A sequence counted as donor-reactive only if the sequence showed at least 5-fold expansion in CFSE-low cells compared with unstimulated pre-transplant cells and had a frequency of at least 0.01%. Minimum frequency thresholds were set for each subject based on the unstimulated sample with the lowest template count, ensuring at least 90% detection power. Jensen-Shannon divergence between the top 1000 TCRbeta sequences after and before transplant was used to measure repertoire turnover. Changes in detection of donor-reactive sequences were assessed with two-sided Fisher's exact tests. Drawn from immuneACCESS, this table holds only the in-frame rearrangements with V and J called that TCRdb kept. Clones are partly lost; checked studies trace under half to an unresolved V gene and leave the rest unexplained. V and J calls and clone size come straight from that table; D and trimming were deduced from the DNA. For this sample there are some 15,000 clones; over 90% appear just once. The top ten clones comprise under 55% of the sample.

The cysteine opens and the phenylalanine closes a CDR3 of 16 amino acids. Only CDR3 DNA remains: 48 bases, in frame from the first base. Via the germline V gene, CDR1 is SGHAT and CDR2 FQNNGV. Trimming takes 2 bases off V and 3 bases off J; junction bases not matched to a gene: 7. The paper as a whole reports these results and caveats: The conclusions were preliminary, being limited by small, heterogeneous patient numbers and by non-standardized post-transplant time points. Since no allograft tissue specimens were available, donor-reactive T cells may have migrated into the graft instead of being deleted. Low numbers of available donor cells limited the measurable donor-reactive repertoire in a couple of subjects. Once repertoire turnover was taken into account, donor-reactive detection showed a significant reduction for CD4 in 7 of 8 subjects and for CD8 in 8 of 8. A greater decline was seen for donor-reactive sequences than for third party-reactive sequences, suggesting partial antigen-specific deletion unrelated to withdrawal success. In 5 of 8 subjects, regardless of tolerance or HCV status, circulating donor-reactive CD4 TCRbeta sequences dropped significantly post-transplant.

Comment on this clone: The specificity of this receptor is unknown. Per-nucleotide qualities are absent, and no much larger clonotype sits a single base away.

This chain is built from TRBV11-2 and TRBJ2-3, with TRBD2 matching 8 junction bases. The sample here was CD8+ T cells from blood, taken before liver transplant. This TCR was recovered from a human donor who received a liver transplant. CDR3 sequence: CASSLNTGGLTDTQYF. The bases are TGTGCCAGCAGCTTAAATACGGGAGGGTTGACAGATACGCAGTATTTT.